This T cell receptor (beta chain) was recovered during a study of cytomegalovirus exposure and HLA in healthy donors. Study at large: In an earlier analysis, 90 million to 130 million unique TCR beta sequences were found from 150 million to 200 million T cells.

Germline V gene lookup returns CDR1 PRHDT and CDR2 FYEKMQ (reference sequence). CDR3 length equals 15 residues. V was shortened by 6 bases and J by 0 bases, with 15 bases between the two germline ends. In the PCR, 60 Vbeta and 13 Jbeta primers were used. TCRdb's table, derived via immunoSEQ multiplex PCR, lists solely in-frame clones and lacks some. In the table there are about 96,000 clones, about four fifths of which are singletons. The sequence derives from a female donor in good health and CMV-seropositive. V is TRBV13 and J is TRBJ2-7; D may be TRBD2 (6 bases). Sample: PBMCs. In DNA, the CDR3 is TGTGCCAGCAGTCACCGTAGCGGCGCCTCCTACGAGCAGTACTTC. Protein sequence: CASSHRSGASYEQYF.